The sequence of this T cell receptor (beta chain) was determined in a study of multiple sclerosis patients with progressive multifocal leukoencephalopathy. Time point defined: before natalizumab initiation. The T0 samples predate the first natalizumab infusion. Trimming cost V 0 bases and J 8 bases, with 17 bases left between them. The V gene's germline CDR1 is SGHRS and CDR2 YFSETQ. The CDR3 is made up of 15 amino acids. This was a survey-level run. Measured with immunoSEQ multiplex PCR; TCRdb has only the in-frame clones, and not every one. The table lists more than 30,000 clones, approximately 92% of them singletons.

This clonotype originated in a man aged 30-40 years with multiple sclerosis. Input material: PBMCs. The chain employs TRBV5-1 and TRBJ1-2, with no clear D. The DNA of the CDR3 is TGCGCCAGCAGCTTGGCCTCCGAGGGATGGGTCGGCTACACCTTC. This sequence encodes CASSLASEGWVGYTF.